These 22 T cell receptor beta chains came from one sample sequenced in a study of T cell changes during pregnancy in multiple sclerosis. Clones were sequenced by immunoSEQ multiplex PCR, and TCRdb holds only the in-frame ones, with some missing. In the table there are roughly 99,000 clones, around 93% of which are singletons. The specimen was peripheral blood, collected in the third trimester of pregnancy. Source of these receptors: a female donor in good health, enrolled as a control in a pregnancy study.

V usage is TRBV5-3 and J usage is TRBJ1-1; D perhaps matches TRBD1 (5 bases). TRBV5-3 is sorted into the ORF group, with uncertain function. The CDR3 has 13 amino acids. V was clipped by 0 bases and J by 3 bases, with 6 bases between them. The CDR3, as DNA: TGTGCCAGAAGCTTGGAAGGGGACACTGAAGCTTTCTTT. Translation gives CARSLEGDTEAFF.

This chain joins TRBV5-6 and TRBJ1-2, with 7 bases lining up with TRBD1. Unmatched junction bases numbered 14, after V lost 1 base and J lost 8 bases. Germline loops: CDR1 SGHDT, CDR2 YYEEEE. This CDR3 region has 16 residues. The CDR3: CASSLPTGLIGGGYTF. For the CDR3, the DNA is TGTGCCAGCAGCTTGCCGACAGGGCTGATTGGGGGCGGCTACACCTTC.

The chain joins TRBV4-2 to TRBJ1-3; possible D gene TRBD1, 6 bases. The V and J ends lost 0 bases and 0 bases respectively, with 15 bases between them. The CDR3 runs to 18 residues. CDR1 is LGHNA and CDR2 is YNFKEQ in the germline V gene. CDR3 nucleotides: TGTGCCAGCAGCCAAGAAGGGGGTTTTTCAAGCTCTGGAAACACCATATATTTT. This encodes CASSQEGGFSSSGNTIYF.

Here the CDR3 reads CSVSKTTNEKLFF. The DNA for the CDR3 is TGCAGCGTTTCCAAAACAACTAATGAAAAACTGTTTTTT. The chain combines TRBV29-1 with TRBJ1-4, with unresolved D. The CDR3 totals 13 residues. Trimming shortened V by 5 bases and J by 0 bases, and 7 bases separated the two germline ends. Looked up from germline, CDR1 is SQVTM and CDR2 is ANQGSEA.

This chain connects TRBV6-6 to TRBJ1-3; 7 nucleotides line up with TRBD1. V gave up 2 bases and J gave up 0 bases; unmatched junction bases: 4. Per germline, CDR1 MNHNY and CDR2 SVGAGI (reference sequence). The CDR3 has 16 amino acids. The CDR3 region is CASSYRRQGSGNTIYF. As DNA, the CDR3 is TGTGCCAGCAGTTACCGACGACAGGGCTCTGGAAACACCATATATTTT.

This clone was recorded a few times. The chain couples TRBV6-1 to TRBJ1-1, with D possibly TRBD1 on 5 matching bases. V lost 5 bases and J lost 8, with 12 bases in between. Germline CDR1 is MNHNS and CDR2 is SASEGT. The length of the CDR3 is 12 residues. CDR3 sequence (DNA): TGTGCCAGCAGTCGCAGGGAAGCCGAAGCTTTCTTT. Its protein is CASSRREAEAFF.

V and J are TRBV19 and TRBJ2-7; D unresolved. There are 15 residues in the CDR3. V shed 6 bases and J shed 1 base, with 16 bases lying between them. The V gene's germline CDR1 is LNHDA and CDR2 SQIVND (reference sequence). The CDR3 DNA is TGTGCCAGTAGCCCTAGAGTACGCCGTTCCTACGAGCAGTACTTC. Protein: CASSPRVRRSYEQYF. The full variable domain, rest sourced from reference TRBV19 and TRBJ2-7, is DGGITQSPKYLFRKEGQNVTLSCEQNLNHDAMYWYRQDPGQGLRLIYYSQIVNDFQKGDIAEGYSVSREKKESFPLTVTSAQKNPTAFYLCASSPRVRRSYEQYFGPGTRLTVT.

This clone was recorded a few times. This sequence joins TRBV19 and TRBJ1-5; 9 bases agree with TRBD1. The V gene's germline CDR1 is LNHDA and CDR2 SQIVND (reference sequence). This CDR3 region has 14 residues. J was trimmed by 5 bases and V by 6 bases; bases with no gene match: 5. The chain's CDR3 is CASSRDRADQPQHF. In DNA, the CDR3 is TGTGCCAGTAGCCGGGACAGGGCTGATCAGCCCCAGCATTTT.

The J gene is TRBJ1-2, the V gene TRBV27, with D perhaps matching TRBD1 (6 bases). This CDR3 has 13 amino acids. V lost 3 bases, J lost 8 bases, and 13 bases lay in between. Per the germline V gene, CDR1 is MNHEY and CDR2 is SMNVEV (reference sequence). The CDR3 sequence: CASSLTQGTGYTF. The CDR3 nucleotides read TGTGCCAGCAGTTTGACACAGGGTACGGGCTACACCTTC.

This rearrangement joins TRBV7-3 to TRBJ2-3, with TRBD2 identical over 9 bases. The CDR3 has 15 amino acids. The V gene's germline CDR1 is SGHTA and CDR2 FQGTGA. V trimming: 4 bases; J trimming: 1 base; junction bases outside the gene matches: 3. CDR3 sequence reads: CASSYRTSGTDTQYF. DNA for the CDR3: TGTGCCAGCAGCTATCGGACTAGCGGCACAGATACGCAGTATTTT.

V usage is TRBV4-1 and J usage is TRBJ2-7, with 8 bases lining up with TRBD1. There are 16 residues in the CDR3. The trim removed 0 bases at V and 3 bases at J, leaving 7 bases unmatched. Germline CDR1 reads MGHRA; CDR2 reads YSYEKL. The CDR3 region has the DNA TGCGCCAGCAGCCAAGATCGGGGACAGGCTTACTACGAGCAGTACTTC. Its protein is CASSQDRGQAYYEQYF.

The rearrangement uses TRBV15 and TRBJ1-3, with D tentatively TRBD1 (5 bases). CDR3 length: 15 residues. Trimming stripped 3 bases from V and 4 bases from J, with 13 bases between. Germline lookup yields CDR1 LNHNV and CDR2 YYDKDF (reference sequence). The CDR3 spells CATSSLDSVGNTIYF. The CDR3 DNA follows: TGTGCCACCAGCAGCCTAGACAGCGTCGGAAACACCATATATTTT.

The V gene is TRBV27, the J gene TRBJ1-1, with D maybe TRBD1 (6 bases). Germline loops: CDR1 MNHEY, CDR2 SMNVEV (reference sequence). The CDR3 totals 17 residues. The ends were cut back, 0 bases at V and 3 bases at J, with 17 bases in the middle. The CDR3 reads CASSLSARQVYDTEAFF. The CDR3, as DNA: TGTGCCAGCAGTTTATCCGCCAGACAGGTCTACGACACTGAAGCTTTCTTT.

The chain recombines TRBV19 with TRBJ2-7, with 9 bases aligning to TRBD1. Germline lookup yields CDR1 LNHDA and CDR2 SQIVND (reference sequence). V was pared by 4 bases and J by 5 bases, with 9 bases of the junction left unmatched. The CDR3 spans 15 residues. The CDR3 DNA reads TGTGCCAGTAGTACTCCCGGGACAGGGACCCACGAGCAGTACTTC. Encoded protein: CASSTPGTGTHEQYF.

This rearrangement joins TRBV7-9 to TRBJ2-3, with TRBD2 matching 15 bases. In germline, CDR1 is SEHNR, CDR2 FQNEAQ (reference sequence). This CDR3 has 19 residues. Losses at the gene ends were 5 bases for V and 3 bases for J; bases not matched to a gene: 12. The CDR3 is CASSPGTSGGYISTDTQYF. The CDR3 DNA reads as TGTGCCAGCAGCCCCGGGACTAGCGGGGGGTATATCTCGACAGATACGCAGTATTTT. The whole variable domain, remainder taken from reference TRBV7-9 and TRBJ2-3, is DTGVSQNPRHKITKRGQNVTFRCDPISEHNRLYWYRQTLGQGPEFLTYFQNEAQLEKSRLLSDRFSAERPKGSFSTLEIQRTEQGDSAMYLCASSPGTSGGYISTDTQYFGPGTRLTVL.

This rearrangement joins TRBV4-1 to TRBJ2-3; possibly TRBD1 for D (6 bases). The CDR3 loop spans 15 amino acids. V lost 4 bases to trimming and J lost 3 bases, with 14 bases between them. Germline V lookup: CDR1 MGHRA, CDR2 YSYEKL. In DNA, the CDR3 is TGCGCCAGCAGCCGAGAGACAGGCCGTACAGATACGCAGTATTTT. It yields the protein CASSRETGRTDTQYF.

The chain couples TRBV19 to TRBJ1-1, with a possible D match to TRBD1 (6 bases). V was cut by 9 bases and J by 0 bases, with 17 bases left in between. The germline V gene has CDR1 LNHDA and CDR2 SQIVND (reference sequence). CDR3 length: 15 residues. CDR3 nucleotide sequence: TGTGCCAGCCTCTACAGGGATGGATTGAACACTGAAGCTTTCTTT. It yields the protein CASLYRDGLNTEAFF.

The V and J genes are TRBV27 and TRBJ2-1; 8 nucleotides align to TRBD1. From germline, CDR1 is MNHEY and CDR2 SMNVEV (reference sequence). V was pared by 6 bases and J by 1 base, with 2 bases of the junction left unmatched. The CDR3 is 14 residues long. The CDR3 protein is CASRDRGSYNEQFF. CDR3 DNA sequence: TGTGCCAGCAGAGACAGGGGATCCTACAATGAGCAGTTCTTC.

The chain uses TRBV30 and TRBJ2-1; TRBD2 agrees at 11 bases. The CDR3 has 15 residues. CDR1 GTSNPN and CDR2 SVGIG come from the germline V gene (reference sequence). Losses at the gene ends were 5 bases for V and 4 bases for J; bases not matched to a gene: 7. CDR3 bases: TGTGCCTGGGGACCCGGGACTAGCGGTTACAATGAGCAGTTCTTC. This gives the protein CAWGPGTSGYNEQFF.

About this clone itself: Germline and junction disagree at one end, which may indicate a read error. This chain connects TRBV7-7 to TRBJ2-5; 10 bases match TRBD1. This CDR3 is built from 16 residues. Germline V lookup: CDR1 SSHAT, CDR2 FNYEAQ (reference sequence). CDR3 DNA: TGTGCTAGCAGCCCGGGGACAGGGGTATTCGGAGAGACCCAGTACTTC. Its protein product is CASSPGTGVFGETQYF. Based on the CDR3 plus reference TRBV7-7 and TRBJ2-5, the full variable domain is GAGVSQSPRYKVTKRGQDVTLRCDPISSHATLYWYQQALGQGPEFLTYFNYEAQPDKSGLPSDRFSAERPEGSISTLTIQRTEQRDSAMYRCASSPGTGVFGETQYFGPGTRLLVL.

The CDR3 loop reads CASSPTGTPYEQYF. In nucleotides, the CDR3 is TGTGCCAGCAGCCCCACAGGGACCCCCTACGAGCAGTACTTC. The V gene is TRBV7-3, the J gene TRBJ2-7, with D tentatively TRBD1 (6 bases). CDR1 SGHTA and CDR2 FQGTGA come from the germline V gene. The CDR3 spans 14 residues. Trimming took 5 bases from V and 2 from J, leaving 13 bases between them.

V and J are TRBV7-9 and TRBJ1-1; D is unclear. V was pared by 5 bases and J by 6 bases, with 16 bases between. CDR3 length: 14 amino acids. Germline-derived CDR1 and CDR2 are SEHNR and FQNEAQ (reference sequence). The CDR3 DNA is TGTGCCAGCAGCCCTCGGGAACTCTGGGCTGAAGCTTTCTTT. Protein: CASSPRELWAEAFF.